This T cell receptor beta chain was captured by sequencing in a study of graft-versus-host responses after intestinal transplantation. Turning to the study itself: Each of the recipients got a multivisceral, liver-intestinal, or isolated intestinal transplant.

V lost 1 base to trimming and J lost 7 bases, with 14 bases between them. Germline values: CDR1 SGHDT, CDR2 YYEEEE. This CDR3 spans 14 amino acids. Only a few counts were recorded for this clone. In the same sample, other DNA sequences code for this CDR3. Sequencing was performed with immunoSEQ multiplex PCR; in TCRdb, only in-frame clones are kept and a portion is missing. The data show roughly 13,000 clones, 30% to 35% seen once. Plating combined about 200,000 CFSE-labeled responder cells with about 200,000 irradiated, violet-dye-labeled stimulator cells. J is TRBJ1-1 and V is TRBV5-6, with D tentatively TRBD1 (5 bases). This TCR derives from a human patient who received an intestinal transplant. The sample here was alloreactive CD4+ T cells from a mixed lymphocyte reaction culture, taken before intestinal transplant. Documented subset: CFSE-low proliferating T cells sorted from approximately 6-day pre-transplant mixed lymphocyte reaction (GvH or HvG direction). The CDR3 protein is CASSLRGGTGEAFF. DNA of the CDR3: TGTGCCAGCAGCTTGAGGGGAGGTACGGGTGAAGCTTTCTTT.